The present T cell receptor (beta chain) was sequenced within a study of T cell repertoires in cytomegalovirus infection. Study background: Signatures in public TCR beta sequences pointed to both CMV infection and matching HLA type. Study observations and caveats: Summed frequency of shared TCR beta families picked out CMV carriers who also had the relevant HLA. CMV-specific HLA-C-restricted TCR beta clonotypes dominated the ex vivo response.

TCRdb redid the calling of the reads with MiXCR, one entry per CDR3 protein. The sample carries some 240,000 distinct CDR3 sequences, about a sixth recorded once. Points on this clonotype: Its antigen is as yet unknown.

The receptor was derived from a human donor in good health (CMV status not recorded). Some clones in this sample may be carry-over from other donors' samples. Sequencing was done on a sample of CD8+ T cells from PBMCs.

This chain's CDR3 is CASTSTNGGEQFF. In nucleotides, the CDR3 is TGTGCCAGCACTTCGACCAATGGGGGTGAGCAGTTCTTC. The chain employs TRBV6-5 and TRBJ2-1; the D call may be TRBD1 or TRBD2 (5 bases each). There are 13 residues in the CDR3. The germline V gene encodes CDR1 MNHEY and CDR2 SVGAGI. V dropped 7 bases and J dropped 9 bases, with 16 bases sitting between them.